Detailed here is one T cell receptor beta chain. Generated by immunoSEQ multiplex PCR, the TCRdb table keeps only in-frame clones and is missing some. Of fewer than 50,000 clones listed, approximately 83% are singletons. Trimming cost V 5 bases and J 2 bases; bases outside gene matches: 8. This CDR3 is built from 16 residues. CDR1 and CDR2 from the germline V gene are SGHAT and FQNNGV. This specimen comes from a study of radiotherapy plus CTLA-4 blockade in lung cancer. The clonotype originates from a human donor with non-small cell lung cancer whose response to radiotherapy plus ipilimumab could not be evaluated. This chain uses TRBV11-2 with TRBJ2-1; 8 positions agree with TRBD2. The source material was peripheral blood, sampled from a patient treated with radiotherapy plus ipilimumab. CDR3 amino acids: CASSPIAGRAYNEQFF. The CDR3 DNA is TGTGCCAGCAGCCCAATAGCGGGACGGGCCTACAATGAGCAGTTCTTC.